This T cell receptor beta chain was observed in a study of cytomegalovirus exposure and HLA in healthy donors (TCRdb year 2017). Regarding the research as a whole: The 670 or so repertoires of the first cohort and the roughly 120 validation repertoires were produced on the same platform, according to a later analysis. The study aimed to test whether cataloging public T cell receptors could reveal signatures of past pathogen exposure. Besides the first cohort of around 670 subjects, a separate validation cohort made up of over 95 different subjects was used. To predict cytomegalovirus infection status, the study brought together high-throughput TCR immunosequencing, statistical association of individual TCRs with disease status, and machine learning.

Donors formed part of the validation cohort, which comprised over a hundred subjects and was distinct from the first cohort of several hundred subjects. The V end loses 3 bases and the J end loses 0 bases, and a stretch of 9 bases separates them. Taken from the germline V gene (reference sequence), the CDR1 and CDR2 loops are LNHDA and SQIVND. The CDR3 goes from the cysteine to the phenylalanine over 15 residues. Only the CDR3 DNA stays, 45 bases, in frame from base 1. The study at large found these results: All 120 or so repertoires were used to score co-occurrence in the validation cohort in a later analysis, because that analysis had no HLA typing for the cohort. The authors suggested that the approach could potentially be generalized to other disease states and immunological phenotypes. A few of the identified cytomegalovirus-associated TCR beta chains were confirmed in vitro to be specific for cytomegalovirus antigens. The study gave a list of about 150 TCR beta chains associated with cytomegalovirus. Most TCR sequences were seen in very few donors, while some public TCRs were found in many individuals. The classifier was reported to diagnose cytomegalovirus status with high specificity and sensitivity in both the original cohort and the validation cohort. A later analysis found that TCRs clustered in the first cohort also tended to co-occur in the roughly 120 validation repertoires, with 90% to 95% of cluster scores above 0.

Note on this clone: No antigen is known for it. Base qualities are not provided; no much larger clone lies one nucleotide away.

Libraries were prepared through the immunoSEQ multiplex PCR assay. For the original study's pipeline: A statistical classification framework was developed to diagnose cytomegalovirus status using the catalog of TCR beta chain sequences. TCRdb's version of the immuneACCESS table is confined to in-frame rearrangements and falls short of the full clone set. An unresolved V gene accounts for under half of the shortfall where checked; the remainder is of unknown origin. V, J and clone size derive from that table, while D and trimming were established from the DNA sequence. The sample yields about 260,000 clones; 90% were counted once. Around 3.1% of the sample is held by the ten biggest clonotypes.

The V gene is TRBV19 and the J gene is TRBJ1-3; the D segment cannot be called with confidence. The clonotype was recovered from a woman aged 25 to 45 in good health and CMV-seronegative. Sample: PBMCs. The sequence in DNA is TGTGCCAGTAGTATTAGCTCCCGCTCTGGAAACACCATATATTTT. This is translated as CASSISSRSGNTIYF.